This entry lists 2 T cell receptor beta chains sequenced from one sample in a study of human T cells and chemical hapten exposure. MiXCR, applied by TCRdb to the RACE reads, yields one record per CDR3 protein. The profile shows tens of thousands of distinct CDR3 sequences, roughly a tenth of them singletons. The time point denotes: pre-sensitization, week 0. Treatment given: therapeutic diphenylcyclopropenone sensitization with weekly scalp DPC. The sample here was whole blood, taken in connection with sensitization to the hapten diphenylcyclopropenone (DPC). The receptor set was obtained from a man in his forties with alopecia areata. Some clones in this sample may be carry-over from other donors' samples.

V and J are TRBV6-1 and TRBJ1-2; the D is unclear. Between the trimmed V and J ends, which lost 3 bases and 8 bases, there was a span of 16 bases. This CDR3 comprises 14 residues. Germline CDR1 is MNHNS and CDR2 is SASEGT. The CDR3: CASSDTSGLRGYTF. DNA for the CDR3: TGTGCCAGCAGTGATACGTCAGGCTTAAGGGGCTACACCTTC.

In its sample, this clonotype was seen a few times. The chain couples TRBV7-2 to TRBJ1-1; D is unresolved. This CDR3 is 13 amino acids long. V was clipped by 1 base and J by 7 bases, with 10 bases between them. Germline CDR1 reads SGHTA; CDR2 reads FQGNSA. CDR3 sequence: CASSLESHLEAFF. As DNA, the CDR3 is TGTGCCAGCAGCTTAGAGTCGCACCTTGAAGCTTTCTTT.